This T cell receptor (beta chain) was observed in a study of T cells in Graves' hyperthyroidism and ophthalmopathy. Broader study findings: The blood repertoire included most of the expanded thyroid clonotypes above 0.001.

This clonotype was found a few times. Its target is not known. Amplification of TCR beta CDR3 regions used RNA as the template. RT-PCR in the first round (using the HTBI primer set) targeted the TCR CDR3. One entry per CDR3 protein results from TCRdb running MiXCR on the multiplex PCR reads. The data hold 600,000 to 850,000 distinct CDR3 sequences, with approximately 18% observed a single time. The diagnoses drew upon clinical symptoms, serum thyroxine and TRAb, thyroid ultrasound and orbital computed tomography. Before ophthalmopathy appeared, progressors gave blood at initial hyperthyroidism diagnosis. Fresh peripheral blood, around 10 ml of it, supplied the PBMCs. This receptor was taken from a woman in her forties or fifties with Graves' hyperthyroidism that later progressed to Graves' ophthalmopathy. The sample was blood.

The CDR3 DNA reads TGTGCCAGCAGTCCATCCCACGGAGACAGCTCTGGAAACACCATATATTTT. It is translated as CASSPSHGDSSGNTIYF. The genes are TRBV27 and TRBJ1-3; perhaps TRBD1 as D (5 bases). Germline values: CDR1 MNHEY, CDR2 SMNVEV (reference sequence). CDR3 size: 17 residues. Trimming removed 5 bases at V and 0 bases at J, with 17 bases between.